Listed below are T cell receptor beta chains from one sample, sequenced in a study of blood T cell repertoires in COVID-19. Profiling relied on immunoSEQ multiplex PCR, and the TCRdb table lists in-frame clones only, not all of them. The sample yields about 96,000 clones, about 87% seen once. Sequenced: peripheral blood. The origin of the receptors is a human donor with COVID-19, enrolled during active disease. The donor label of this sample is uncertain. Each CDR3 is given with its conserved first and last residue. D genes are given only for firm matches. Rows may omit the clone size; those that give it use once, few, many or a size class.

DNA	CDR3	J	size	V	D
TGTGCCAGCAGTGAATGGGGGGGTGGGGCCGACGAGCAGTACTTC	CASSEWGGGADEQYF	TRBJ2-7	.	TRBV25-1	TRBD2
TGTGCCAGCAGCAAAGACAGGGGTCCGGGTAATTCACCCCTCCACTTT	CASSKDRGPGNSPLHF	TRBJ1-6	.	TRBV21-1	.
TGTGCCAGCTCAATTACGATATCCCCCCGAAGGACAGGGGGCGACGAGCAGTACTTC	CASSITISPRRTGGDEQYF	TRBJ2-7	once	TRBV18	TRBD1
TGTGCCAGCAGCTTAGCAAGGACAGGGGCCGAAAGGGAGCAGTACTTC	CASSLARTGAEREQYF	TRBJ2-7	.	TRBV7-8	TRBD1
TGTGCCAGCAGCCGGGCGGGGCCAGCCTACAATGAGCAGTTCTTC	CASSRAGPAYNEQFF	TRBJ2-1	.	TRBV11-2	.
TGCGCCAGCAGCAGGGACAGCTATGGCTACACCTTC	CASSRDSYGYTF	TRBJ1-2	.	TRBV5-1	TRBD1
TGTGCCAGCACCCACGTGGACAGGGGTACCCCCGGGGAGCTGTTTTTT	CASTHVDRGTPGELFF	TRBJ2-2	.	TRBV7-6	TRBD1
TGTGCCAGCAGTGAAGCCGCCATCAGACAGGGATCTGAAAAACTGTTTTTT	CASSEAAIRQGSEKLFF	TRBJ1-4	.	TRBV2	TRBD1
TGCGCCAGCAGCTTGGCCGGGACAGGGGCCGGGGAGCTGTTTTTT	CASSLAGTGAGELFF	TRBJ2-2	.	TRBV5-1	TRBD1
TGTGCCAGCAGCTGGACAGGACGAGCTTTCTTT	CASSWTGRAFF	TRBJ1-1	.	TRBV11-3	TRBD1
TGTGCCAGCAGTTCCTCGACAGGGGGCGCGGGGGGAAACACCATATATTTT	CASSSSTGGAGGNTIYF	TRBJ1-3	once	TRBV28	TRBD1
TGTGCCACCAACGACCCCGGGAATTCACCCCTCCACTTT	CATNDPGNSPLHF	TRBJ1-6	.	TRBV19	.
TGTGCCAGCAGCGTAAGACAGTTCGCGAACACCGGGGAGCTGTTTTTT	CASSVRQFANTGELFF	TRBJ2-2	.	TRBV9	.
TGTGCCTGGAGCACGGGGGGCGGCTACACCTTC	CAWSTGGGYTF	TRBJ1-2	.	TRBV30	.
TGCGCCAGCAGCCTCGACGACAGGGCGAGTTATGGCTACACCTTC	CASSLDDRASYGYTF	TRBJ1-2	.	TRBV5-1	TRBD1
TGTGCCAGCAGCCCGGGGGGGTGGAACACTGAAGCTTTCTTT	CASSPGGWNTEAFF	TRBJ1-1	.	TRBV3-1/TRBV3-2	.
TGTGCCAGCAGTGGGGGGCGAGACAGGTCAGGCACTGAAGCTTTCTTT	CASSGGRDRSGTEAFF	TRBJ1-1	once	TRBV6-1	.
TGTGCCAGTAGTATCCAGGGCCAGAATGAAAAACTGTTTTTT	CASSIQGQNEKLFF	TRBJ1-4	.	TRBV19	.
TGTGCCAGCAGCCGCCAACCAGACAGGGGCGCCATTCAGTACTTC	CASSRQPDRGAIQYF	TRBJ2-4	.	TRBV3-1/TRBV3-2	TRBD1
TGTGCCAGCTCACCGGGGCGGGGAAATGAAAAACTGTTTTTT	CASSPGRGNEKLFF	TRBJ1-4	.	TRBV18	.
TGTGCCAGTAGTATCGCGGCCGGGGAGACCCAGTACTTC	CASSIAAGETQYF	TRBJ2-5	.	TRBV19	.
TGTGCCAGCAGCCAAGTAAGAAACACCATATATTTT	CASSQVRNTIYF	TRBJ1-3	few	TRBV3-1/TRBV3-2	.
TGTGCCAGCAGCCCGCGAGGCACAGATACGCAGTATTTT	CASSPRGTDTQYF	TRBJ2-3	.	TRBV3-1/TRBV3-2	.
TGTGCCAGCTCACCACCTTCAGGGGCGGGCATGAACACTGAAGCTTTCTTT	CASSPPSGAGMNTEAFF	TRBJ1-1	.	TRBV18	.
TGTGCCAGCAGCCCCGCAGGGGGACAAGAGACCCAGTACTTC	CASSPAGGQETQYF	TRBJ2-5	few	TRBV7-9	TRBD1
TGTGCCAGTAGCTCGGGACACCGTCGCACAGATACGCAGTATTTT	CASSSGHRRTDTQYF	TRBJ2-3	.	TRBV19	.
TGTGCCAGCTCACCGGGGAGGGCAGATAATTCACCCCTCCACTTT	CASSPGRADNSPLHF	TRBJ1-6	.	TRBV18	.
TGTGCCAGCAGCGTAGTGGAGGAACCATACACTGAAGCTTTCTTT	CASSVVEEPYTEAFF	TRBJ1-1	.	TRBV9	.
TGCGCCAGCAGCTCTGCCGGACAGGGCCTCGAGCAGTACTTC	CASSSAGQGLEQYF	TRBJ2-7	.	TRBV5-1	TRBD1
TGTGCCAGCAGCTTGGGTGGGACAGGGGAAAAACTGTTTTTT	CASSLGGTGEKLFF	TRBJ1-4	.	TRBV5-5	TRBD1
TGTGCCAGCAGCATGCTAGGGGGTGGGAACACTGAAGCTTTCTTT	CASSMLGGGNTEAFF	TRBJ1-1	.	TRBV7-3	.